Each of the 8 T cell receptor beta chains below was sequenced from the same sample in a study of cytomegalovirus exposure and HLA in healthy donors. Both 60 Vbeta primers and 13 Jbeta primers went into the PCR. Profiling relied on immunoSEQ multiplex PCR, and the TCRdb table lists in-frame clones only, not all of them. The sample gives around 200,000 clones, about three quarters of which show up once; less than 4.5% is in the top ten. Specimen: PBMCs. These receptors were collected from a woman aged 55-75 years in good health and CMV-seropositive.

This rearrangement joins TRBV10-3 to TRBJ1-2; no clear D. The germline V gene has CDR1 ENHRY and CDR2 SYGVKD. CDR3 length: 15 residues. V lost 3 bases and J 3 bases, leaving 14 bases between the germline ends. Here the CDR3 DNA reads TGTGCCATCAGTGACACAGACCCTCCTTACTATGGCTACACCTTC. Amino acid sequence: CAISDTDPPYYGYTF.

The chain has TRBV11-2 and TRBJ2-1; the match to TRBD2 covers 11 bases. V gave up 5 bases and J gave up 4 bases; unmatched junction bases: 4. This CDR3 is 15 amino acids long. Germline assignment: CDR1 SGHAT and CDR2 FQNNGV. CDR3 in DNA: TGTGCCAGCAGCCAGACTAGCGGGAATTACAATGAGCAGTTCTTC. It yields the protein CASSQTSGNYNEQFF.

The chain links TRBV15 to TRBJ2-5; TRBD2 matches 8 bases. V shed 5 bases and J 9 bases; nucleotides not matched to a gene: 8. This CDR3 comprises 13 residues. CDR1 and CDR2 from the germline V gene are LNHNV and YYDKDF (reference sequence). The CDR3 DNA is TGTGCCACCAGCCCTTGGCGGGGGGAGGCCCAGTACTTC. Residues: CATSPWRGEAQYF.

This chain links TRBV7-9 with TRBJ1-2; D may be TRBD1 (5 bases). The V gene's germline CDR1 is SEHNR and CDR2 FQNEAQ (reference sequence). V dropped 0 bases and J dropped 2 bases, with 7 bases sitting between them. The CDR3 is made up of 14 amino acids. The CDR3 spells CASSLAPGNYGYTF. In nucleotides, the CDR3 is TGTGCCAGCAGCTTAGCCCCAGGGAACTATGGCTACACCTTC.

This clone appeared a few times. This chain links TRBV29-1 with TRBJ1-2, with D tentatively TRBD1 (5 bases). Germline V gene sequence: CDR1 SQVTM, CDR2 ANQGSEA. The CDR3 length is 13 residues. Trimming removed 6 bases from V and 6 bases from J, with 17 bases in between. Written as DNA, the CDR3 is TGCAGCGTCCCGGCCCAGGGATCAAATGGCTACACCTTC. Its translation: CSVPAQGSNGYTF.

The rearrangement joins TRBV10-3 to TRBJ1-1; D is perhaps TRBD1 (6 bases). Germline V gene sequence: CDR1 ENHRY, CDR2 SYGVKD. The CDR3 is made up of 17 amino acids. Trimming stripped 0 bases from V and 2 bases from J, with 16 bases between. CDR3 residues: CAISESRGGLGNTEAFF. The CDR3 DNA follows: TGTGCCATCAGTGAGTCTAGGGGGGGCTTGGGTAACACTGAAGCTTTCTTT.

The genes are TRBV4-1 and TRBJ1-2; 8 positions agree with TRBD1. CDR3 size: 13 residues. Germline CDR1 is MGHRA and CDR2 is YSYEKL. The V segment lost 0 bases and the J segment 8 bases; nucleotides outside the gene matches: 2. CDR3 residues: CASSQDRGLGYTF. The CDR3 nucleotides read TGCGCCAGCAGCCAAGACAGGGGGCTGGGCTACACCTTC.

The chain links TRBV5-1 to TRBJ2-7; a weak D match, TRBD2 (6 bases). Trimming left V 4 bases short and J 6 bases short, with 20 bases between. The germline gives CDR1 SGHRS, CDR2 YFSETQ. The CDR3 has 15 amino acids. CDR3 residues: CASSLPGKGGGEQYF. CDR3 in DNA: TGCGCCAGCAGCCTCCCCGGTAAGGGAGGCGGCGAGCAGTACTTC.